The clone carrying this T cell receptor beta chain was counted once. Germline CDR1 and CDR2: SEHNR and FQNEAQ (reference sequence). The CDR3 covers 14 residues. Trimming shortened V by 5 bases and J by 3 bases, and 13 bases separated the two germline ends. TCRdb's table, derived via immunoSEQ multiplex PCR, lists solely in-frame clones and lacks some. This sample has around 130,000 clones; roughly 80% occur once, and the top ten carry roughly 15%. The entry originates in a study of blood T cell repertoires in COVID-19. As for the study in general: Specimens from acute and convalescent COVID-19 originated in the United States, Italy and Spain.

J is TRBJ1-2 and V is TRBV7-9; a weak D match, TRBD1 (5 bases). The receptor comes from a woman of 80 years or more with acute or convalescent COVID-19. The sample taken for sequencing was peripheral blood. CDR3 loop: CASSLGWGDYGYTF. In DNA form, the CDR3 reads TGTGCCAGCAGCCTAGGGTGGGGGGACTATGGCTACACCTTC. Drawing the rest from reference TRBV7-9 and TRBJ1-2, the complete variable domain is DTGVSQNPRHKITKRGQNVTFRCDPISEHNRLYWYRQTLGQGPEFLTYFQNEAQLEKSRLLSDRFSAERPKGSFSTLEIQRTEQGDSAMYLCASSLGWGDYGYTFGSGTRLTVV.